Following are 13 T cell receptor beta chains from one sample sequenced in a study of CD8 T cells in ankylosing spondylitis. Via MiXCR, TCRdb re-called the 5' RACE reads, giving one row per CDR3 protein. Among more than 60,000 distinct CDR3 sequences, 6.2% were seen once, and the ten largest hold around 5.3%. Sequenced material: synovial fluid, either unsorted or a sorted T cell fraction (not recorded which). All receptors derive from a male donor with ankylosing spondylitis.

The chain combines TRBV6-5 with TRBJ2-1, with unresolved D. V was trimmed by 6 bases and J by 8 bases, leaving 11 bases between them. Germline V gene sequence: CDR1 MNHEY, CDR2 SVGAGI. The CDR3 runs 12 residues. CDR3 bases: TGTGCCAGCAGCCAAACACTCGATGAGCAGTTCTTC. This translates into CASSQTLDEQFF.

CDR3 nucleotides: TGCAGTGCGGGGGGCAGGGGATTCACCGGGGAGCTGTTTTTT. As protein: CSAGGRGFTGELFF. The chain carries TRBV20-1 and TRBJ2-2; D might be TRBD1 or TRBD2, each matching 6 bases. Trimming took 6 bases from V and 4 from J, leaving 15 bases between them. The CDR3 is 14 residues long. Germline CDR1 is DFQATT and CDR2 is SNEGSKA (reference sequence).

There are many counts of this clonotype. The J gene is TRBJ2-1, the V gene TRBV2; 13 nucleotides agree with TRBD2. The CDR3 consists of 16 residues. The trim removed 5 bases at V and 7 bases at J, leaving 8 bases unmatched. CDR1 and CDR2 from the germline V gene are SNHLY and FYNNEI. CDR3: CASSSTGTSGANEQFF. In nucleotides, the CDR3 is TGTGCCAGCAGTTCGACCGGGACTAGCGGGGCTAATGAGCAGTTCTTC.

This clonotype was seen ten or more times. The rearrangement joins TRBV11-2 to TRBJ2-2; D perhaps matches TRBD1 (5 bases). Looked up from germline, CDR1 is SGHAT and CDR2 is FQNNGV. The CDR3 is 12 amino acids. With 5 bases removed from V and 6 bases from J, the gap between germline ends came to 7 bases. For the CDR3, the DNA is TGTGCCAGCAGCCCAGGGCCCGGGGAGCTGTTTTTT. This gives the protein CASSPGPGELFF.

The chain has TRBV5-4 and TRBJ2-4; D is unresolved. Germline V gives CDR1 SGHNT, CDR2 YYREEE (reference sequence). V dropped 0 bases and J dropped 8 bases, with 9 bases sitting between them. The CDR3 runs 13 residues. CDR3 amino acids: CASSLDGRDIQYF. The CDR3 DNA reads as TGTGCCAGCAGCTTGGATGGTAGGGACATTCAGTACTTC.

This clonotype was recorded at least ten times. The J gene is TRBJ2-1, the V gene TRBV30; 8 bases line up with TRBD1. Germline CDR1 reads GTSNPN; CDR2 reads SVGIG (reference sequence). Trimming cost V 0 bases and J 5 bases; bases outside gene matches: 6. The CDR3 runs to 15 residues. In DNA, the CDR3 is TGTGCCTGGAGTGTGGGGACAGGATCTGACAATGAGCAGTTCTTC. Its protein is CAWSVGTGSDNEQFF. Complete variable domain (other parts from reference TRBV30 and TRBJ2-1): SQTIHQWPATLVQPVGSPLSLECTVEGTSNPNLYWYRQAAGRGLQLLFYSVGIGQISSEVPQNLSASRPQDRQFILSSKKLLLSDSGFYLCAWSVGTGSDNEQFFGPGTRLTVL.

There are many counts of this clonotype. V usage is TRBV29-1 and J usage is TRBJ1-2; no firm D call. V lost 4 bases and J 4 bases, leaving 13 bases between the germline ends. Germline CDR1 and CDR2: SQVTM and ANQGSEA. The CDR3 extends over 13 amino acids. The CDR3 reads CSVARREVYGYTF. The CDR3 DNA reads TGCAGCGTTGCCCGGAGGGAGGTCTATGGCTACACCTTC.

V is TRBV3-1 and J is TRBJ2-1; maybe TRBD2 (7 bases). CDR1 is LGHDT and CDR2 is YNNKEL in the germline V gene (reference sequence). The CDR3 length is 15 residues. Trimming stripped 4 bases from V and 6 bases from J, with 16 bases between. The CDR3 is CASSLNRGASNEQFF. CDR3 DNA sequence: TGTGCCAGCAGCCTAAACCGGGGGGCCAGCAATGAGCAGTTCTTC.

This clonotype was detected ten times or more. The rearrangement uses TRBV28 and TRBJ1-5, with D possibly TRBD1 on 6 matching bases. Per the germline V gene, CDR1 is MDHEN and CDR2 is SYDVKM. Trimming pared 5 bases from V and 1 base from J, leaving 12 bases between. The CDR3 spans 15 residues. The CDR3 DNA follows: TGTGCCAGCAGTCTATATGGACAGAGCAATCAGCCCCAGCATTTT. It is translated as CASSLYGQSNQPQHF. The whole variable domain, remainder taken from reference TRBV28 and TRBJ1-5, is DVKVTQSSRYLVKRTGEKVFLECVQDMDHENMFWYRQDPGLGLRLIYFSYDVKMKEKGDIPEGYSVSREKKERFSLILESASTNQTSMYLCASSLYGQSNQPQHFGDGTRLSIL.

A few counts support this clonotype. The V and J genes are TRBV12-5 and TRBJ2-2; D is unresolved. V was trimmed by 4 bases and J by 1 base, leaving 10 bases between them. Germline V gene sequence: CDR1 LGHNT, CDR2 FRNRAP. This CDR3 is built from 15 residues. The CDR3 sequence: CASGSAVLNTGELFF. The CDR3 DNA is TGTGCTAGTGGTTCGGCGGTCCTGAACACCGGGGAGCTGTTTTTT.

The chain is built from TRBV6-2 or TRBV6-3 and TRBJ1-1, with 7 bases fitting TRBD1. This CDR3 comprises 15 residues. V lost 7 bases and J lost 5; bases outside the gene matches: 13. In germline, CDR1 is MNHEY, CDR2 SVGEGT. Here the CDR3 DNA reads TGTGCCAGCACCTCAACTACAGGGGTCGGAACTGAAGCTTTCTTT. Protein product: CASTSTTGVGTEAFF.

The chain links TRBV9 to TRBJ2-3; the match to TRBD2 covers 7 bases. The CDR3 extends over 16 amino acids. Germline V lookup: CDR1 SGDLS, CDR2 YYNGEE. V shed 4 bases and J 2 bases; nucleotides not matched to a gene: 10. The CDR3 nucleotides are TGTGCCAGCAGCCCAACGTATAGCGGGTTCACAGATACGCAGTATTTT. Amino acid sequence: CASSPTYSGFTDTQYF.

In this sample, this clonotype turned up a few times. The genes are TRBV6-2 or TRBV6-3 and TRBJ1-2, with D unresolved. V shed 0 bases and J shed 5 bases, with 7 bases lying between them. The CDR3 has 13 amino acids. Per germline, CDR1 MNHEY and CDR2 SVGEGT. The CDR3 bases are TGTGCCAGCAGTTACTCGGAATTGTATGGCTACACCTTC. It is translated as CASSYSELYGYTF.